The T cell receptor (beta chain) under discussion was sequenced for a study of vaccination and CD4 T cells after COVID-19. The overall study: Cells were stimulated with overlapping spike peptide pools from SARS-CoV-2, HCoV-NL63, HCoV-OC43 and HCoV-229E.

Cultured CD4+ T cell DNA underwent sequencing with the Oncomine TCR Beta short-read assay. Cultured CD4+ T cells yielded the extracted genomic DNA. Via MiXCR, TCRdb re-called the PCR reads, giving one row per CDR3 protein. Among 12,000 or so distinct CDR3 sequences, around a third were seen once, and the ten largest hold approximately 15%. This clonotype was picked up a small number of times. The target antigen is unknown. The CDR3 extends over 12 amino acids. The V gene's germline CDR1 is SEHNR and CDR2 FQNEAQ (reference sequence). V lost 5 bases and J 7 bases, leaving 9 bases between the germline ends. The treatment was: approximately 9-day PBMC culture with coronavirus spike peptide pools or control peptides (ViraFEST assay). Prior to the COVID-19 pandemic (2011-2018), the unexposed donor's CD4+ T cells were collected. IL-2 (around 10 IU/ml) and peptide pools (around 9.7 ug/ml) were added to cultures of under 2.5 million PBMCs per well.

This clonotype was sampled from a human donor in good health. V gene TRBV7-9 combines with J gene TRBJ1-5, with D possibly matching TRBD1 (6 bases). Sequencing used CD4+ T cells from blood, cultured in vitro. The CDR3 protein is CASSQGTQPQHF. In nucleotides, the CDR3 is TGTGCCAGCAGCCAGGGGACCCAGCCCCAGCATTTT.